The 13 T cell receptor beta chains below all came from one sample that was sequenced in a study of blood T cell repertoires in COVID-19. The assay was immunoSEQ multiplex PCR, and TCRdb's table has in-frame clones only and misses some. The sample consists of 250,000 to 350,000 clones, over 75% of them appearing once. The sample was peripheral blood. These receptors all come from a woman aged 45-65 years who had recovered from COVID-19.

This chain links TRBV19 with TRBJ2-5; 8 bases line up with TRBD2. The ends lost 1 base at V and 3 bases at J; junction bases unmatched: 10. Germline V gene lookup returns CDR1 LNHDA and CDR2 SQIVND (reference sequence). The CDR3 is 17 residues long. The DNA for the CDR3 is TGTGCCAGTAGTATAGGACTGGGCGGGGGGCACAAAGAGACCCAGTACTTC. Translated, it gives CASSIGLGGGHKETQYF.

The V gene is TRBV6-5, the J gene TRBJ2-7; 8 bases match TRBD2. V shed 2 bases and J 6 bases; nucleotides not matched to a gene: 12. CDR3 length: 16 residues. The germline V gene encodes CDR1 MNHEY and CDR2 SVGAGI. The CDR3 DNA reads TGTGCCAGCAGTTACGCCGCCGTCGGGGGGGCCGGCGAGCAGTACTTC. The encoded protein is CASSYAAVGGAGEQYF.

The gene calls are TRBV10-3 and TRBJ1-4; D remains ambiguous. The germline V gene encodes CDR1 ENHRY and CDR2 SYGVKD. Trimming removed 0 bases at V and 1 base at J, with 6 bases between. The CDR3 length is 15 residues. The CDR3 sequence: CAISESRGTNEKLFF. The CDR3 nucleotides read TGTGCCATCAGTGAGTCGCGGGGAACTAATGAAAAACTGTTTTTT.

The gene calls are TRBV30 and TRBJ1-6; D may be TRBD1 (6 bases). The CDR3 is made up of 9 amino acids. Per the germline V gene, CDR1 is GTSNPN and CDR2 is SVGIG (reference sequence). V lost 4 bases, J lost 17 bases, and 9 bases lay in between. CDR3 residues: CAWKGGFHF. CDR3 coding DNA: TGTGCCTGGAAGGGGGGGTTCCACTTT.

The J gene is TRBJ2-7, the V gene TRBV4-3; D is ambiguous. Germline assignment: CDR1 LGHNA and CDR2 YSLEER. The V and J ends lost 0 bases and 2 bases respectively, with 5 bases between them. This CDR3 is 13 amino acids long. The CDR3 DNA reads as TGCGCCAGCAGCCAAGATCTTCCCTACGAGCAGTACTTC. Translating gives CASSQDLPYEQYF.

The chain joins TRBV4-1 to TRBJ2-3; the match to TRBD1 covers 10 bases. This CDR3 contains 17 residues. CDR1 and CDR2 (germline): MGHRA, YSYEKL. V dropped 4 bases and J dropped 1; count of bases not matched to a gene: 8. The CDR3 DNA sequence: TGCGCCAGCAGCCCACGCAGACAGGGGGCGGGCACAGATACGCAGTATTTT. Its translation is CASSPRRQGAGTDTQYF.

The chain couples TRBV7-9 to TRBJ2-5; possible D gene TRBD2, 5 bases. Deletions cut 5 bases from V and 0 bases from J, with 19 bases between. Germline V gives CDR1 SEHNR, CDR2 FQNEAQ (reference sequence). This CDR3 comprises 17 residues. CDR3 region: CASSPGGRSGDQETQYF. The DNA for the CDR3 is TGTGCCAGCAGCCCTGGCGGTCGGAGCGGTGACCAAGAGACCCAGTACTTC. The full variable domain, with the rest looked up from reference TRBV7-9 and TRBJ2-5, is DTGVSQNPRHKITKRGQNVTFRCDPISEHNRLYWYRQTLGQGPEFLTYFQNEAQLEKSRLLSDRFSAERPKGSFSTLEIQRTEQGDSAMYLCASSPGGRSGDQETQYFGPGTRLLVL.

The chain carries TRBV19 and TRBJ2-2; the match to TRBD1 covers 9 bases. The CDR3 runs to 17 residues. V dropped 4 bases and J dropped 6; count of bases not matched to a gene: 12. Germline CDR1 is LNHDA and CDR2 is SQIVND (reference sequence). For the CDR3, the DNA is TGTGCCAGTAGTAAGCGGTTCGGGACAGGGTCGGCCGGGGAGCTGTTTTTT. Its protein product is CASSKRFGTGSAGELFF. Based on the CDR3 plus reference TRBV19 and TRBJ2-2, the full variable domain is DGGITQSPKYLFRKEGQNVTLSCEQNLNHDAMYWYRQDPGQGLRLIYYSQIVNDFQKGDIAEGYSVSREKKESFPLTVTSAQKNPTAFYLCASSKRFGTGSAGELFFGEGSRLTVL.

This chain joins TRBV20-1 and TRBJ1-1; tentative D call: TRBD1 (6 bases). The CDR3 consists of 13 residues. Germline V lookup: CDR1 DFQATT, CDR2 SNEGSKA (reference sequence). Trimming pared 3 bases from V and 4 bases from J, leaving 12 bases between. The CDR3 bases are TGCAGTGCTAGTGGGGGGCTGACCACTGAAGCTTTCTTT. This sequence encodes CSASGGLTTEAFF.

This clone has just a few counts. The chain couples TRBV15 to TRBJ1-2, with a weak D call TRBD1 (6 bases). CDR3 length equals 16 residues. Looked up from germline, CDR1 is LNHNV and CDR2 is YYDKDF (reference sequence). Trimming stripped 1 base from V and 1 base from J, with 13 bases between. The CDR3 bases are TGTGCCACCAGCAGAGGGGGGCGGCAATTTAACTATGGCTACACCTTC. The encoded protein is CATSRGGRQFNYGYTF.

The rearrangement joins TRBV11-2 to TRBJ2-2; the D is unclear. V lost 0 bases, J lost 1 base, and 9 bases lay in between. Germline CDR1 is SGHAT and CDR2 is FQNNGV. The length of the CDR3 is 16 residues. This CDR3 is CASSLDGGMNTGELFF. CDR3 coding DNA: TGTGCCAGCAGCTTAGACGGCGGAATGAACACCGGGGAGCTGTTTTTT.

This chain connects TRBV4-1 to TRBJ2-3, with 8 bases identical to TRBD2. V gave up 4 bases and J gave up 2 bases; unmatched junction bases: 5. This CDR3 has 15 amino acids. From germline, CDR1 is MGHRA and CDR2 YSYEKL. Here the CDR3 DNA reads TGCGCCAGCAGCCTGTCACTAGCGGCCACAGATACGCAGTATTTT. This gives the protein CASSLSLAATDTQYF.

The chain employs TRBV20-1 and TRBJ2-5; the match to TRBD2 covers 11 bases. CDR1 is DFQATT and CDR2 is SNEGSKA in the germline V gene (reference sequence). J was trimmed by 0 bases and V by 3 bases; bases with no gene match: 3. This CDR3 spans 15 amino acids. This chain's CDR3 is CSASTSGRNQETQYF. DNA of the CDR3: TGCAGTGCTAGTACTAGCGGGAGAAACCAAGAGACCCAGTACTTC.